Listed here are 17 T cell receptor beta chains from one sample, sequenced in a study of blood T cells in healthy people across ages. A second PCR, run for roughly 7 to 11 cycles, used a sample-barcoded 5' primer plus a J-beta primer mix. TCRdb recomputed calls from the 5' RACE reads with MiXCR, one row per CDR3 protein. The sample includes fewer than 900,000 distinct CDR3 sequences, about 42% of them seen just once. The sequenced material came from blood. The receptors stem from a woman aged 55 to 70 in good health.

The V call is TRBV7-9, the J call TRBJ2-3; D might be TRBD1 (6 bases). The V end was cut by 7 bases, the J end by 6 bases, with 17 bases between. CDR3 length: 14 residues. Looked up from germline, CDR1 is SEHNR and CDR2 is FQNEAQ (reference sequence). CDR3 sequence: CASTMKGVADTQYF. CDR3 DNA sequence: TGTGCCAGCACTATGAAGGGGGTTGCGGATACGCAGTATTTT.

This clonotype was detected once. This may be a read error, as it is one base from a much larger clone. This chain uses TRBV29-1 with TRBJ2-7, with D possibly being TRBD1 (6 bases). CDR3 size: 13 residues. Per germline, CDR1 SQVTM and CDR2 ANQGSEA. Trimming took 7 bases from V and 2 from J, leaving 15 bases between them. Here the CDR3 reads CSAVWGLTYEQYF. The CDR3 coding sequence is TGCAGCGCTGTCTGGGGGCTTACCTACGAGCAGTACTTC.

V and J are TRBV5-1 and TRBJ2-1, with 9 bases fitting TRBD2. After removal of 5 bases from V and 4 bases from J, the junction contained 13 bases not matched to a gene. The CDR3 has 17 residues. The germline V gene has CDR1 SGHRS and CDR2 YFSETQ. The CDR3 coding sequence is TGCGCCAGCAGTCAACGTAAAGCGGGGGGCGGTTACAATGAGCAGTTCTTC. The encoded protein is CASSQRKAGGGYNEQFF. The full variable domain, with the rest looked up from reference TRBV5-1 and TRBJ2-1, is KAGVTQTPRYLIKTRGQQVTLSCSPISGHRSVSWYQQTPGQGLQFLFEYFSETQRNKGNFPGRFSGRQFSNSRSEMNVSTLELGDSALYLCASSQRKAGGGYNEQFFGPGTRLTVL.

With regard to this clonotype: One end of the junction does not line up with germline, which may come from a read error. This chain joins TRBV5-1 and TRBJ2-7; D call uncertain. CDR1 SGHRS and CDR2 YFSETQ come from the germline V gene. The CDR3 has 14 amino acids. Here the CDR3 DNA reads TGCGCCAGCAACTTGGAAGCACCATCCTACGAGCAGTACTTC. It yields the protein CASNLEAPSYEQYF.

V usage is TRBV14 and J usage is TRBJ2-7; a possible D gene is TRBD2 (5 bases). The CDR3 length is 17 residues. V was cut by 0 bases and J by 1 base, with 16 bases left in between. Germline loops: CDR1 SGHDN, CDR2 FVKESK. The CDR3 loop reads CASSQEGSGVGSYEQYF. CDR3 coding DNA: TGTGCCAGCAGCCAAGAAGGTTCCGGGGTCGGTTCCTACGAGCAGTACTTC. The full variable domain, its missing parts supplied by reference TRBV14 and TRBJ2-7, is EAGVTQFPSHSVIEKGQTVTLRCDPISGHDNLYWYRRVMGKEIKFLLHFVKESKQDESGMPNNRFLAERTGGTYSTLKVQPAELEDSGVYFCASSQEGSGVGSYEQYFGPGTRLTVT.

This sequence joins TRBV5-1 and TRBJ2-1, with D tentatively TRBD2 (5 bases). CDR1 is SGHRS and CDR2 is YFSETQ in the germline V gene. This CDR3 spans 13 amino acids. V was pared by 2 bases and J by 2 bases, with 5 bases between. CDR3 in amino acids: CASSFGAYNEQFF. The CDR3 DNA follows: TGCGCCAGCAGCTTCGGGGCCTACAATGAGCAGTTCTTC. Drawing the rest from reference TRBV5-1 and TRBJ2-1, the complete variable domain is KAGVTQTPRYLIKTRGQQVTLSCSPISGHRSVSWYQQTPGQGLQFLFEYFSETQRNKGNFPGRFSGRQFSNSRSEMNVSTLELGDSALYLCASSFGAYNEQFFGPGTRLTVL.

This sequence joins TRBV6-6 and TRBJ1-2; D is possibly TRBD1 (5 bases). With 0 bases removed from V and 4 bases from J, the gap between germline ends came to 9 bases. The CDR3 is 14 amino acids. Germline values: CDR1 MNHNY, CDR2 SVGAGI (reference sequence). CDR3 coding DNA: TGTGCCAGCAGTTACTCCCCGGGGGTCTATGGCTACACCTTC. It yields the protein CASSYSPGVYGYTF.

A few counts support this clonotype. Since a much larger clone is just one base distant, this may be a read error. The chain joins TRBV25-1 to TRBJ2-5; D is undetermined. The germline CDR1 and CDR2 sequences are MGHDK and SYGVNS. The CDR3 length is 11 residues. CDR3 DNA: TGTGCCGGCAGGCTGAGTGAGACCCAGTACTTC. It is translated as CAGRLSETQYF.

With regard to this clonotype: A single base separates this from a much larger clone, so it may be a read error. The genes are TRBV4-2 and TRBJ2-1; 7 bases line up with TRBD2. Per the germline V gene, CDR1 is LGHNA and CDR2 is YNFKEQ. There are 15 residues in the CDR3. J gave up 10 bases and V 4 bases, and 13 bases lay outside the gene matches. The DNA of the CDR3 is TGTGCCAGCAGCCTCCAAGGGCTAGCGGACTACGAGCAGTTCTTC. Translated: CASSLQGLADYEQFF.

This clonotype was recorded a few times. This chain uses TRBV29-1 with TRBJ1-4; a weak D match, TRBD1 (6 bases). In germline, CDR1 is SQVTM, CDR2 ANQGSEA. The CDR3 is 14 amino acids. Trimming pared 5 bases from V and 2 bases from J, leaving 12 bases between. The DNA of the CDR3 is TGCAGCGTTTCCCCGACAGGCACTAATGAAAAACTGTTTTTT. Amino acids: CSVSPTGTNEKLFF.

J is TRBJ2-1 and V is TRBV7-9; 7 bases fit TRBD1. Germline-derived CDR1 and CDR2 are SEHNR and FQNEAQ (reference sequence). Unmatched junction bases numbered 6, after V lost 0 bases and J lost 1 base. The CDR3 is 17 residues long. CDR3 nucleotides: TGTGCCAGCAGCTTAGCAGGCAGGGGGAAATCCTACAATGAGCAGTTCTTC. It codes for CASSLAGRGKSYNEQFF.

V and J are TRBV20-1 and TRBJ1-2, with a weak D call TRBD1 (6 bases). This CDR3 comprises 14 residues. The germline V gene has CDR1 DFQATT and CDR2 SNEGSKA (reference sequence). This chain's CDR3 is CRGEGGEGTYGYTF. The CDR3 DNA sequence: TGCAGGGGGGAGGGGGGAGAAGGGACCTATGGCTACACCTTC.

The J gene is TRBJ2-5, the V gene TRBV5-1; D remains ambiguous. Trimming stripped 4 bases from V and 3 bases from J, with 13 bases between. Looked up from germline, CDR1 is SGHRS and CDR2 is YFSETQ. The CDR3 is made up of 14 amino acids. The CDR3: CASSPGPEEETQYF. The CDR3 bases are TGCGCCAGCAGCCCGGGCCCAGAAGAAGAGACCCAGTACTTC.

The rearrangement uses TRBV6-5 and TRBJ1-1; D remains unclear. CDR1 and CDR2 (germline): MNHEY, SVGAGI. CDR3 length: 13 amino acids. V dropped 1 base and J dropped 1 base, with 4 bases sitting between them. The CDR3 coding sequence is TGTGCCAGCAGTTACTGGGGGAACACTGAAGCTTTCTTT. This codes for CASSYWGNTEAFF.

This clonotype was observed many times. CDR3 region: CASSSPMKATQYF. CDR3 DNA sequence: TGTGCCAGCAGCTCCCCCATGAAGGCGACGCAGTATTTT. The chain couples TRBV7-2 to TRBJ2-3; D is unresolved. The V gene's germline CDR1 is SGHTA and CDR2 FQGNSA. Trimming took 4 bases from V and 9 from J, leaving 14 bases between them. The CDR3 covers 13 residues.

This clonotype has more than one count but fewer than ten. V is TRBV20-1 and J is TRBJ2-3, with TRBD1 matching over 10 bases. J lost 4 bases, V lost 0 bases, and 4 bases had no gene match. There are 15 residues in the CDR3. Per the germline V gene, CDR1 is DFQATT and CDR2 is SNEGSKA (reference sequence). CDR3: CSAREGTGAADTQYF. The CDR3 nucleotides are TGCAGTGCTAGAGAGGGGACAGGGGCCGCAGATACGCAGTATTTT.

This clonotype was detected a few times. The chain has TRBV4-1 and TRBJ2-5, with 11 bases matching TRBD1. This CDR3 spans 15 amino acids. CDR1 MGHRA and CDR2 YSYEKL come from the germline V gene. The V segment lost 6 bases and the J segment 4 bases; nucleotides outside the gene matches: 7. The CDR3 bases are TGCGCCAGCAGACCCAATGGGACAGGGGGAGAGACCCAGTACTTC. Translation: CASRPNGTGGETQYF.